One T cell receptor (beta chain) is described in this entry. Its specificity is unknown. From germline, CDR1 is WNHNN and CDR2 SYGVQD (reference sequence). The J segment lost 4 bases and the V segment lost 10 bases, leaving 3 bases of the junction unmatched. There are 11 residues in the CDR3. These data belong to a study of cytomegalovirus exposure and HLA in healthy donors. Whole-study findings and limits: In most subjects, TCR beta sequences reportedly gave accurate predictions of HLA-A and HLA-B alleles. Within an earlier analysis, most TCR beta V segments proved productive either about 87% or about 30% of the time. A link between a missense DCLRE1C variant and TCR beta V- and J-gene trimming emerged from a later analysis.

PCR primers comprised 60 Vbeta and 13 Jbeta primers. Some clones are missing from TCRdb's copy, which holds only in-frame ones; the method was immunoSEQ multiplex PCR. The data contain some 150,000 clones, roughly 79% of them seen just once; the ten biggest clones take up 1.5% to 2%. Donors were nominally healthy when sampled, though unrecorded immune exposures were likely. The receptor comes from a young woman in good health and CMV-seronegative. The gene calls are TRBV10-1 and TRBJ2-5; 7 bases fit TRBD1. The sample comprised PBMCs. The DNA of the CDR3 is TGCGCCACCGGGACAGCAGAGACCCAGTACTTC. Its protein is CATGTAETQYF.